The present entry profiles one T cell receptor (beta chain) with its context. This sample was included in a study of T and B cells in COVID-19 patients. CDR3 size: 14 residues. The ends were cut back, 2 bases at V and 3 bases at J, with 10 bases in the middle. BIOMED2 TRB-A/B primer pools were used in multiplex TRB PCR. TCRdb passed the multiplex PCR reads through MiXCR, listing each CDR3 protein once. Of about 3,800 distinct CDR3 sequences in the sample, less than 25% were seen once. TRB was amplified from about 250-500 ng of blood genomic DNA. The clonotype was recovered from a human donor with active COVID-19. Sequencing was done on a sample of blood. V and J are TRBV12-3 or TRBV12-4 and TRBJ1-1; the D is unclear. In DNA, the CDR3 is TGTGCCAGCAGTTTAAGACAATTCTACACTGAAGCTTTCTTT. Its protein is CASSLRQFYTEAFF.